Listed here is a single T cell receptor beta chain. This record comes from a study of shared clonotypes between healthy human individuals. Repertoires were generated with immunoSEQ multiplex PCR, while TCRdb's copy carries only in-frame clones and drops some. The sample contains approximately 1.5 million clones, approximately 98% of which appear only once. V trimming: 0 bases; J trimming: 7 bases; junction bases outside the gene matches: 6. The germline gives CDR1 SGDLS, CDR2 YYNGEE. The CDR3 has 14 residues. This sequence joins TRBV9 and TRBJ2-5, with 7 nucleotides matching TRBD2. The sequencing sample was made of naive CD4+ T cells sorted from blood. Indicated subset: CD45RA+ positively selected. This clonotype originated in a man aged 25 to 40 in good health. CDR3 residues: CASSVAVREGTQYF. As DNA, the CDR3 is TGTGCCAGCAGCGTAGCTGTTAGGGAGGGGACCCAGTACTTC.